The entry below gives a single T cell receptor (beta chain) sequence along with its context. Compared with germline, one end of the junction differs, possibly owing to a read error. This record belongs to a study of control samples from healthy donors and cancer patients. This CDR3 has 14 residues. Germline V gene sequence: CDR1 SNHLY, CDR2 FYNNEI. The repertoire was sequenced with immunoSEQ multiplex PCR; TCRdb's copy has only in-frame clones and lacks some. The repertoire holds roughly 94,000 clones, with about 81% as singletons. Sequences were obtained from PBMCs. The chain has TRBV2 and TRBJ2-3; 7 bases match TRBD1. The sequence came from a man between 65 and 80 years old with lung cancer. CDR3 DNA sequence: TGTGCCAGCAGTGAAGCGTCAAGGACAGGTACGCAGTATTTT. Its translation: CASSEASRTGTQYF.